This T cell receptor beta chain derives from a study of early T cells in non-severe SARS-CoV-2 infection. As for the study in general: The input, bulk RNA from unsorted whole blood, was sequenced, and chains were unpaired.

Looked up from germline, CDR1 is LNHDA and CDR2 is SQIVND (reference sequence). The V segment lost 8 bases and the J segment 2 bases; nucleotides outside the gene matches: 4. CDR3 length: 14 amino acids. General study findings and limits: Anti-spike CD8 specificities were favored by VDJdb matching, whose results missed private and CD4 specificities.

The protocol attached unique molecular identifiers to individual cDNA molecules. TCRdb analysed the 5' RACE reads with MiXCR anew, one entry per CDR3 protein. The sample carries 65,000 to 80,000 distinct CDR3 sequences, approximately 10% recorded once. Many counts were recorded for this clonotype. Antigen unknown. V usage is TRBV19 and J usage is TRBJ2-3; 10 bases align to TRBD1. This TCR came from an adult who was a healthcare worker with PCR-confirmed SARS-CoV-2 infection or an uninfected control (not recorded which). The sequencing input was whole blood. CDR3 coding DNA: TGTGCCAGTTGGGACAGGGGAATCACAGATACGCAGTATTTT. It encodes CASWDRGITDTQYF.